The rows below give T cell receptor beta chains drawn from one sample of a study of cytomegalovirus exposure and HLA in healthy donors. Using immunoSEQ multiplex PCR, the repertoire was profiled, and TCRdb retains in-frame clones only, with some absent. The sample has 110,000 or so clones, approximately 91% seen once. Sequencing was performed on PBMCs. The receptor set was obtained from a man between 18 and 29 years old in good health and CMV-seropositive. Both conserved end residues are part of each CDR3. The D gene is left open where the match is weak. Only some rows state a clone size, as once, few, many or a class for expanded clones.

cdr3_aa: CASSLEHTDTQYF
cdr3_nt: TGTGCCAGCAGCTTAGAACACACAGATACGCAGTATTTT
v_call: TRBV7-9
j_call: TRBJ2-3
clone_size: NA
d_call: NA

cdr3_aa: CASSRPSLTSGGTNNEQFF
cdr3_nt: TGCGCCAGCAGCCGACCCTCCTTGACTAGCGGGGGGACCAACAATGAGCAGTTCTTC
v_call: TRBV4-1
j_call: TRBJ2-1
clone_size: NA
d_call: TRBD2

cdr3_aa: CASSLAPAGEQFF
cdr3_nt: TGTGCCAGCAGCCTCGCTCCCGCCGGTGAGCAGTTCTTC
v_call: TRBV13
j_call: TRBJ2-1
clone_size: NA
d_call: NA

cdr3_aa: CASSLKGATDTQYF
cdr3_nt: TGCGCCAGCAGCTTGAAAGGGGCCACAGATACGCAGTATTTT
v_call: TRBV5-1
j_call: TRBJ2-3
clone_size: NA
d_call: NA

cdr3_aa: CASSSPRVYAGANVLTF
cdr3_nt: TGCGCCAGCAGCTCGCCCAGGGTTTATGCCGGGGCCAACGTCCTGACTTTC
v_call: TRBV5-1
j_call: TRBJ2-6
clone_size: NA
d_call: NA

cdr3_aa: CASSDDNIHGYTF
cdr3_nt: TGTGCCAGCAGTGACGATAACATCCATGGCTACACCTTC
v_call: TRBV6-4
j_call: TRBJ1-2
clone_size: NA
d_call: NA

cdr3_aa: CASSLTGSYGYTF
cdr3_nt: TGTGCCAGCAGTTTAACAGGGTCCTATGGCTACACCTTC
v_call: TRBV28
j_call: TRBJ1-2
clone_size: NA
d_call: NA

cdr3_aa: CATSRDRSGELFF
cdr3_nt: TGTGCCACCTCCAGGGACAGGTCCGGGGAGCTGTTTTTT
v_call: TRBV6-1
j_call: TRBJ2-2
clone_size: NA
d_call: TRBD1

cdr3_aa: CASSQVGDYGYTF
cdr3_nt: TGCGCCAGCAGCCAAGTCGGGGACTATGGCTACACCTTC
v_call: TRBV4-3
j_call: TRBJ1-2
clone_size: NA
d_call: NA

cdr3_aa: CASTETGNQPQHF
cdr3_nt: TGTGCCAGTACCGAGACAGGTAATCAGCCCCAGCATTTT
v_call: TRBV19
j_call: TRBJ1-5
clone_size: NA
d_call: NA

cdr3_aa: CASNRLAGGNTGELFF
cdr3_nt: TGTGCCAGCAACCGCCTAGCGGGGGGGAACACCGGGGAGCTGTTTTTT
v_call: TRBV6-6
j_call: TRBJ2-2
clone_size: NA
d_call: TRBD2

cdr3_aa: CASSHGLAYADTQYF
cdr3_nt: TGTGCCAGCAGCCACGGACTAGCGTACGCAGATACGCAGTATTTT
v_call: TRBV5-5
j_call: TRBJ2-3
clone_size: NA
d_call: TRBD2

cdr3_aa: CASSAIAGSYEQYF
cdr3_nt: TGTGCCAGCAGCGCAATAGCGGGGTCCTACGAGCAGTACTTC
v_call: TRBV9
j_call: TRBJ2-7
clone_size: NA
d_call: TRBD2

cdr3_aa: CASSLGGRGGQETQYF
cdr3_nt: TGTGCCAGCAGCTTGGGCGGTCGCGGGGGGCAAGAGACCCAGTACTTC
v_call: TRBV5-4
j_call: TRBJ2-5
clone_size: NA
d_call: TRBD2

cdr3_aa: CASKFDRGGTEAFF
cdr3_nt: TGTGCCAGCAAATTCGACAGGGGAGGCACTGAAGCTTTCTTT
v_call: TRBV6-5
j_call: TRBJ1-1
clone_size: NA
d_call: TRBD1

cdr3_aa: CASSLEAGRVGGKQFF
cdr3_nt: TGCGCCAGCAGCTTGGAGGCGGGCAGGGTAGGGGGCAAGCAGTTCTTC
v_call: TRBV5-1
j_call: TRBJ2-1
clone_size: NA
d_call: TRBD1

cdr3_aa: CASSFVQGASSQPQHF
cdr3_nt: TGTGCCAGCAGCTTTGTACAGGGGGCTTCTAGTCAGCCCCAGCATTTT
v_call: TRBV5-8
j_call: TRBJ1-5
clone_size: NA
d_call: TRBD1

cdr3_aa: CSAGGGPNEKLFF
cdr3_nt: TGCAGCGCGGGAGGAGGGCCTAATGAAAAACTGTTTTTT
v_call: TRBV29-1
j_call: TRBJ1-4
clone_size: NA
d_call: NA

cdr3_aa: CASRSGTGVYNEQFF
cdr3_nt: TGTGCCAGTAGAAGCGGGACAGGGGTATACAATGAGCAGTTCTTC
v_call: TRBV19
j_call: TRBJ2-1
clone_size: NA
d_call: TRBD1

cdr3_aa: CASSRQGVSNQPQHF
cdr3_nt: TGTGCCAGCAGCCGACAGGGCGTGAGCAATCAGCCCCAGCATTTT
v_call: TRBV5-6
j_call: TRBJ1-5
clone_size: NA
d_call: TRBD1

cdr3_aa: CATAGEDYGYTF
cdr3_nt: TGCGCCACCGCGGGGGAAGACTATGGCTACACCTTC
v_call: TRBV5-1
j_call: TRBJ1-2
clone_size: NA
d_call: NA

cdr3_aa: CASREQGAAAYEQYF
cdr3_nt: TGTGCCAGCAGAGAACAGGGGGCGGCTGCCTACGAGCAGTACTTC
v_call: TRBV2
j_call: TRBJ2-7
clone_size: once
d_call: TRBD1

cdr3_aa: CASSFTGGLMNQPQHF
cdr3_nt: TGTGCCAGCAGCTTTACCGGGGGTCTTATGAATCAGCCCCAGCATTTT
v_call: TRBV7-2
j_call: TRBJ1-5
clone_size: NA
d_call: NA

cdr3_aa: CATKTGHLSGNTIYF
cdr3_nt: TGTGCCACCAAGACAGGGCACCTCTCTGGAAACACCATATATTTT
v_call: TRBV6-1
j_call: TRBJ1-3
clone_size: few
d_call: TRBD1

cdr3_aa: CASSPGLRANVLTF
cdr3_nt: TGTGCCAGCAGTCCGGGGTTAAGGGCCAACGTCCTGACTTTC
v_call: TRBV11-2
j_call: TRBJ2-6
clone_size: NA
d_call: NA

cdr3_aa: CASSGRDSLRNTIYF
cdr3_nt: TGTGCCAGCAGCGGGCGGGACAGCTTACGAAACACCATATATTTT
v_call: TRBV11-2
j_call: TRBJ1-3
clone_size: once
d_call: TRBD1

cdr3_aa: CASSLYGQSLSPLHF
cdr3_nt: TGTGCCAGCAGTTTATACGGACAGTCCCTATCACCCCTCCACTTT
v_call: TRBV28
j_call: TRBJ1-6
clone_size: NA
d_call: NA

cdr3_aa: CASSFTGGIGELFF
cdr3_nt: TGTGCCAGCAGCTTTACAGGGGGAATTGGGGAGCTGTTTTTT
v_call: TRBV5-6
j_call: TRBJ2-2
clone_size: NA
d_call: TRBD1

cdr3_aa: CASSPGTGGFGETQYF
cdr3_nt: TGTGCCAGCAGCCCAGGGACAGGGGGATTCGGAGAGACCCAGTACTTC
v_call: TRBV14
j_call: TRBJ2-5
clone_size: NA
d_call: TRBD1

cdr3_aa: CASSWPRMSTDTQYF
cdr3_nt: TGTGCCAGCAGTTGGCCCAGGATGAGCACAGATACGCAGTATTTT
v_call: TRBV28
j_call: TRBJ2-3
clone_size: NA
d_call: NA